This T cell receptor beta chain comes out of a study of cytomegalovirus exposure and HLA in healthy donors. Whole-study findings and limits: The later analysis indicated that the majority of CMV-associated TCR beta chains appeared HLA-restricted.

Primers included in the PCR were 60 Vbeta and 13 Jbeta primers. The data were produced by immunoSEQ multiplex PCR, yet TCRdb's version contains in-frame clones alone and is incomplete. The sample has around 180,000 clones, less than 85% seen once; the top ten hold 1%. From germline, CDR1 is SGHRS and CDR2 YFSETQ. Trimming pared 3 bases from V and 7 bases from J, leaving 11 bases between. The CDR3 consists of 13 residues. Details on this clone: Its cognate antigen is unknown.

The source material was PBMCs. This sequence was found in a boy aged 2 to 10 in good health and CMV-seronegative. This chain links TRBV5-1 with TRBJ2-1, with a possible D match to TRBD1 (5 bases). This chain's CDR3 is CASSSWGWNEQFF. CDR3 coding DNA: TGCGCCAGCAGCTCCTGGGGCTGGAATGAGCAGTTCTTC. Variable domain in full (rest from reference TRBV5-1 and TRBJ2-1): KAGVTQTPRYLIKTRGQQVTLSCSPISGHRSVSWYQQTPGQGLQFLFEYFSETQRNKGNFPGRFSGRQFSNSRSEMNVSTLELGDSALYLCASSSWGWNEQFFGPGTRLTVL.